Listed here are 7 T cell receptor beta chains from one sample, sequenced in a study of T cells in Graves' hyperthyroidism and ophthalmopathy. Amplified TCR beta CDR3 regions came from RNA transcripts. The TCR CDR3 was amplified in a first-round RT-PCR using the HTBI primer set. TCRdb passed the multiplex PCR reads through MiXCR, listing each CDR3 protein once. The sample includes fewer than 450,000 distinct CDR3 sequences, roughly 15% of them seen just once. Specimen: blood. The receptors stem from an older woman with Graves' ophthalmopathy.

A few counts support this clonotype. An end of the junction does not agree with germline; a read error may underlie this. The chain carries TRBV28 and TRBJ2-7, with 11 bases aligning to TRBD2. Germline CDR1 reads MDHEN; CDR2 reads SYDVKM. The CDR3 has 17 residues. The CDR3 is CASNIGGGTSGFYGQYF. The CDR3 DNA sequence: TGTGCCAGCAACATCGGAGGCGGGACTAGCGGATTCTACGGGCAGTACTTC.

This chain uses TRBV4-1 with TRBJ2-1; 8 bases are a match to TRBD2. With V trimmed by 0 bases and J by 10 bases, 5 bases remained unmatched. Germline CDR1 and CDR2: MGHRA and YSYEKL. The CDR3 consists of 14 residues. The CDR3 DNA sequence: TGCGCCAGCAGCCAAGAGTGGCGGGAGGCCGAGCAGTTCTTC. It codes for CASSQEWREAEQFF.

This clonotype has at least ten counts. This sequence joins TRBV2 and TRBJ2-1; D is perhaps TRBD2 (6 bases). CDR3 length: 14 amino acids. Germline V lookup: CDR1 SNHLY, CDR2 FYNNEI. The V end lost 6 bases, the J end lost 1 base, and 10 bases lay between the germline ends. CDR3: CASRAGTSYNEQFF. The CDR3 nucleotides read TGTGCCAGCAGGGCCGGGACTTCCTACAATGAGCAGTTCTTC.

This clonotype was detected once. A much larger clonotype is one base distant, so this may be a read error. J is TRBJ2-7 and V is TRBV3-1; 12 bases map to TRBD2. The germline CDR1 and CDR2 sequences are LGHDT and YNNKEL (reference sequence). The CDR3 has 18 amino acids. V was pared by 0 bases and J by 9 bases, with 15 bases of the junction left unmatched. The CDR3 DNA sequence: TGTGCCAGCAGCCAAGACCCCCGGCTAGCGGGAGGGCGGAGGGGGCAGTACTTC. Its protein is CASSQDPRLAGGRRGQYF.

Regarding this clonotype: Germline is not matched at one junction end, which may reflect a read error. The rearrangement links TRBV12-3 or TRBV12-4 to TRBJ2-5, with D maybe TRBD1 (6 bases). There are 13 residues in the CDR3. CDR3 residues: CTSSHYREETQYF. CDR3 in DNA: TGTACCAGCAGCCATTACAGGGAAGAGACCCAGTACTTC.

This clonotype came up many times. This chain connects TRBV29-1 to TRBJ2-1; TRBD1 matches at 7 bases. J gave up 6 bases and V 3 bases, and 5 bases lay outside the gene matches. The CDR3 is 13 amino acids. The germline gives CDR1 SQVTM, CDR2 ANQGSEA. The CDR3 DNA reads as TGCAGCGTTGAGAGACAGGGCCCCAATGAGCAGTTCTTC. Protein: CSVERQGPNEQFF.

In its sample, this clonotype was seen many times. The chain uses TRBV5-1 and TRBJ2-2, with 12 bases identical to TRBD2. V dropped 4 bases and J dropped 3; count of bases not matched to a gene: 10. Germline values: CDR1 SGHRS, CDR2 YFSETQ. This CDR3 comprises 18 residues. Written as DNA, the CDR3 is TGCGCCAGCAGCCCCCGACTAGCGGGAGTATCAGACACCGGGGAGCTGTTTTTT. Protein sequence: CASSPRLAGVSDTGELFF.